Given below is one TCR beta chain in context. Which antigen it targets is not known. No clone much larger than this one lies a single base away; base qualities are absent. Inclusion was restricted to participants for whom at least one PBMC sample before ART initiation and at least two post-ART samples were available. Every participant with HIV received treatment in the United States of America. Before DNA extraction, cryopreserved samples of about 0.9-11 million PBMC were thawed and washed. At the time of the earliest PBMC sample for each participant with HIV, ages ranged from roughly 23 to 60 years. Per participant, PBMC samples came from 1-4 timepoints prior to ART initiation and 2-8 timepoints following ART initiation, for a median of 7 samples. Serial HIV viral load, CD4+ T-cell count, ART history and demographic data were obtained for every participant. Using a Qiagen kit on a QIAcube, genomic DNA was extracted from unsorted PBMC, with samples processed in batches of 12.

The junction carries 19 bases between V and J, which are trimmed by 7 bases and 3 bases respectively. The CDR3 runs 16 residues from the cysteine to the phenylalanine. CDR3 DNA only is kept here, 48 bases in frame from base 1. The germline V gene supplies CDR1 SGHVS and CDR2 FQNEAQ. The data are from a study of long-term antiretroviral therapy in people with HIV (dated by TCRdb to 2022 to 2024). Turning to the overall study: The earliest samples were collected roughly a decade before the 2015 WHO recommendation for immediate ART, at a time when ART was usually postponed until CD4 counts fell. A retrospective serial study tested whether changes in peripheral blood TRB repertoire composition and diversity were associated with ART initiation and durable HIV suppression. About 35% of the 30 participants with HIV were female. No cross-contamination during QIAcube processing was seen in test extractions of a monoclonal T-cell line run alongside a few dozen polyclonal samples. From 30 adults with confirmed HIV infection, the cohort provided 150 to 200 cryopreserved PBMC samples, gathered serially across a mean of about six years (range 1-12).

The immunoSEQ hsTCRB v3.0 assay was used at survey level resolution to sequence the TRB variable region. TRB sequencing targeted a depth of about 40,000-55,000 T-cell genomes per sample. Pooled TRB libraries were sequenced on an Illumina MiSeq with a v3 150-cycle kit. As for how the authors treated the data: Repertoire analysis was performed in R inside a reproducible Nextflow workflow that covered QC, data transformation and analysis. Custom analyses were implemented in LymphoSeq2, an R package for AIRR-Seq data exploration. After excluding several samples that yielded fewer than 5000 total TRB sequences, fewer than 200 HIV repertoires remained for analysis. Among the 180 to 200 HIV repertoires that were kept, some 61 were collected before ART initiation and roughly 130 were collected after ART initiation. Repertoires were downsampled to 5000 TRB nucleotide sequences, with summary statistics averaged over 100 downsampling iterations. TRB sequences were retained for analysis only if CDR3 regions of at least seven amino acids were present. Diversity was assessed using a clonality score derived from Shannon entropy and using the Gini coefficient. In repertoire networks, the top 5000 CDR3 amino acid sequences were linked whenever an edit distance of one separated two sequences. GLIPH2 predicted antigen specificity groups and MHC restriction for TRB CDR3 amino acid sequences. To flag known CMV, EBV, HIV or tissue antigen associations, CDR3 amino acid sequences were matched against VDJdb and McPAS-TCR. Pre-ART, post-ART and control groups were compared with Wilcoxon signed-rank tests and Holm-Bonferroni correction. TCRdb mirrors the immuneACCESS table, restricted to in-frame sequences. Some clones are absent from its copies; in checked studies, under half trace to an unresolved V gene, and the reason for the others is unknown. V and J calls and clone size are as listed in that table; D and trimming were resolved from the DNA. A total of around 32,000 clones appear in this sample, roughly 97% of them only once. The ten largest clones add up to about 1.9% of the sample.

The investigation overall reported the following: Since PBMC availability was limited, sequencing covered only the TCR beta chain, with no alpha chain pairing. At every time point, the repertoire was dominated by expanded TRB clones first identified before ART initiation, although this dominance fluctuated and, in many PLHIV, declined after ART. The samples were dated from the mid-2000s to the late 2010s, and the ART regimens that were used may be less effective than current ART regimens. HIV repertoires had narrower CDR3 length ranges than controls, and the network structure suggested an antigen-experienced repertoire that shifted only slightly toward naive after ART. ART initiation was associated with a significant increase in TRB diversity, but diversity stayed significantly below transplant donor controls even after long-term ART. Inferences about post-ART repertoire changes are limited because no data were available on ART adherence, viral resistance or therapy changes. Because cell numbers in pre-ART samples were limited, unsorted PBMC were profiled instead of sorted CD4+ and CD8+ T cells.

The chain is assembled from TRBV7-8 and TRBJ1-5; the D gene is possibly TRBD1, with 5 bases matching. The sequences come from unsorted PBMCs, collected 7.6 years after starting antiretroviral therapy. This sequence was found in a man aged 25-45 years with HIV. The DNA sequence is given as TGTGCCAGCACTGCCGAAGGGGCCCGATTCAATCAGCCCCAGCATTTT. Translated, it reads CASTAEGARFNQPQHF.